This TCR beta chain originates from a study of T cells in localized non-small cell lung cancer. Study-level findings and limits: In the blood, greater T cell density corresponded to longer overall survival. Tumor showed lower T cell clonality than uninvolved adjacent lung, where it was highest.

With respect to this clone: Its antigen is as yet unknown.

Sequencing used immunoSEQ multiplex PCR; TCRdb keeps in-frame clones, though not all of them. Seen here are around 2,100 clones, roughly a quarter observed once, and the top ten hold 7% to 9.5%. Germline V gene sequence: CDR1 SGHNT, CDR2 YENEEA. The V end lost 2 bases, the J end lost 0 bases, and 8 bases lay between the germline ends. The CDR3 length is 14 residues. The rearrangement joins TRBV11-3 to TRBJ2-7, with D perhaps TRBD2 (5 bases). The origin of this receptor is a female donor of 60 years or more with stage II lung adenocarcinoma. The sequencing here drew on lung tumor tissue, taken before any cancer treatment. CDR3 sequence reads: CASSLSAVSYEQYF. Written as DNA, the CDR3 is TGTGCCAGCAGCTTATCAGCGGTCTCCTACGAGCAGTACTTC.